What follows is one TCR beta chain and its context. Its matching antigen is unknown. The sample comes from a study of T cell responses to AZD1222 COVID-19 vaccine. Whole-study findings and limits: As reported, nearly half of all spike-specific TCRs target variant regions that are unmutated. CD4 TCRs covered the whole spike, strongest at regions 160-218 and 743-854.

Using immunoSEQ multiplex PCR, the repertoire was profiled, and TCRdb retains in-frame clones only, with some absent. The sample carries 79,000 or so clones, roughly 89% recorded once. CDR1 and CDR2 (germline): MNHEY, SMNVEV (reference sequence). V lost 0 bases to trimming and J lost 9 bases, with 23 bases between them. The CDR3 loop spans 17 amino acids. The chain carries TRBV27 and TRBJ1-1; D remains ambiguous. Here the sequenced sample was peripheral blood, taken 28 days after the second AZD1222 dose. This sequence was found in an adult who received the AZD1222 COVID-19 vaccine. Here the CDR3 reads CASSLSMETGRTAKAFF. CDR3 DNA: TGTGCCAGCAGTTTATCGATGGAAACGGGGAGAACGGCCAAAGCTTTCTTT.